A selection of T cell receptor beta chains follows, all from one sample in a study of patients and donors after allogeneic stem cell transplantation. MiXCR, run by TCRdb on the RT-PCR reads, gives a single entry per CDR3 protein. This table holds approximately 17,000 distinct CDR3 sequences, 27% found once. The sample comprised blood, either unsorted or a sorted T cell fraction (not recorded which). These receptors all come from a human donor who was either an allogeneic HSCT recipient or a stem cell or donor lymphocyte infusion donor (not recorded which). It is not recorded whose cells these are; they may come from a transplant donor. The conserved cysteine and the conserved F or W are not part of the CDR3 here. Each record gives: V gene, J gene, CDR3 protein.

v_call: TRBV20-1
j_call: TRBJ1-1
cdr3_aa: SARDPRRTEAF

v_call: TRBV10-3
j_call: TRBJ1-5
cdr3_aa: AISRANQPQH

v_call: TRBV11-2
j_call: TRBJ1-2
cdr3_aa: ASSFNSGVGGYT

v_call: TRBV20-1
j_call: TRBJ1-6
cdr3_aa: SARDGTGGISLH

v_call: TRBV20-1
j_call: TRBJ2-7
cdr3_aa: SAEGQTSYEQY

v_call: TRBV20-1
j_call: TRBJ1-2
cdr3_aa: SAMVQSGSGYT

v_call: TRBV9
j_call: TRBJ2-2
cdr3_aa: ASSPGATNTGELF

v_call: TRBV7-8
j_call: TRBJ2-3
cdr3_aa: ASSSVAGGVADTQY

v_call: TRBV20-1
j_call: TRBJ1-5
cdr3_aa: SARDAVGNQPQH

v_call: TRBV9
j_call: TRBJ1-2
cdr3_aa: ASSVGPRPDGYT

v_call: TRBV7-3
j_call: TRBJ1-1
cdr3_aa: ASSPQMNTEAF

v_call: TRBV29-1
j_call: TRBJ1-1
cdr3_aa: SVGGWNTEAF

v_call: TRBV12-3/TRBV12-4
j_call: TRBJ1-1
cdr3_aa: ASSLVPGVTEAF

v_call: TRBV4-3
j_call: TRBJ1-3
cdr3_aa: ASSQATGGFGNTIY

v_call: TRBV18
j_call: TRBJ1-1
cdr3_aa: ASSPKGDTEAF

v_call: TRBV7-9
j_call: TRBJ1-1
cdr3_aa: ASSWPGDTEAF

v_call: TRBV6-6
j_call: TRBJ1-1
cdr3_aa: ASSWTGFANTEAF

v_call: TRBV24-1
j_call: TRBJ1-1
cdr3_aa: ATSSTGQGNKDTEAF

v_call: TRBV5-1
j_call: TRBJ2-7
cdr3_aa: ASSLAQAEQY

v_call: TRBV15
j_call: TRBJ2-4
cdr3_aa: ATRRGNGGNIQY

v_call: TRBV6-1
j_call: TRBJ2-1
cdr3_aa: ASSSGTSHNNEQF

v_call: TRBV7-9
j_call: TRBJ1-4
cdr3_aa: ASSLQPRAEKLF

v_call: TRBV18
j_call: TRBJ1-4
cdr3_aa: ASSPRGPATNEKLF

v_call: TRBV10-3
j_call: TRBJ1-1
cdr3_aa: AIRLGDGYTEAF

v_call: TRBV20-1
j_call: TRBJ1-6
cdr3_aa: SATKRVGTVLNSPLH

v_call: TRBV7-2
j_call: TRBJ1-1
cdr3_aa: ASSWHPHMNTEAF

v_call: TRBV10-3
j_call: TRBJ1-4
cdr3_aa: ATSRQRGLTNEKLF

v_call: TRBV12-3/TRBV12-4
j_call: TRBJ1-2
cdr3_aa: ASSFRNVYGYT

v_call: TRBV5-5
j_call: TRBJ1-5
cdr3_aa: ASSLLTGQPQH

v_call: TRBV15
j_call: TRBJ1-1
cdr3_aa: ATSSFYDTNEAF

v_call: TRBV5-1
j_call: TRBJ1-6
cdr3_aa: ASSLDGQGPNSPLH

v_call: TRBV29-1
j_call: TRBJ1-1
cdr3_aa: SVSYVGETNTEAF

v_call: TRBV5-1
j_call: TRBJ1-2
cdr3_aa: ASSFQGLYGYT

v_call: TRBV7-2
j_call: TRBJ2-1
cdr3_aa: ASSLMLIGGGYNEQF

v_call: TRBV5-6
j_call: TRBJ2-4
cdr3_aa: ASSFRRNIQY

v_call: TRBV6-1
j_call: TRBJ1-2
cdr3_aa: ASSEKGANYGYT

v_call: TRBV6-5
j_call: TRBJ2-6
cdr3_aa: ASRRTGTDLSGANVLT

v_call: TRBV28
j_call: TRBJ1-2
cdr3_aa: ASRPEDRAYGYT

v_call: TRBV5-8
j_call: TRBJ2-1
cdr3_aa: ASSYLGIQKF

v_call: TRBV18
j_call: TRBJ1-1
cdr3_aa: ASSPQGNTEAF

v_call: TRBV6-6
j_call: TRBJ1-6
cdr3_aa: ASSGTGLPNSPLH

v_call: TRBV20-1
j_call: TRBJ1-2
cdr3_aa: SARGIRGHYGYT

v_call: TRBV20-1
j_call: TRBJ1-1
cdr3_aa: SAPRGQWTEAF

v_call: TRBV15
j_call: TRBJ1-1
cdr3_aa: ATSPHRNTEAF

v_call: TRBV20-1
j_call: TRBJ1-5
cdr3_aa: SAPGTGDQPQH

v_call: TRBV5-1
j_call: TRBJ1-2
cdr3_aa: ASSLESGYGYT

v_call: TRBV5-1
j_call: TRBJ2-3
cdr3_aa: ASSLGAGKDTQY